A selection of T cell receptor beta chains follows, all from one sample in a study of T-cell reconstitution after alpha-beta-depleted transplantation in children. TCRdb independently ran MiXCR on the PCR reads; one entry per CDR3 protein. The sample yields nearly 350,000 distinct CDR3 sequences, around 15% seen once. This specimen was PBMCs, mostly from graft donor cells, taken 360 days after TCRalphabeta/CD19-depleted stem cell transplant. The receptors derive from a male patient aged 2-15 years who had a stem cell transplant for acute lymphoblastic leukemia, so the T cells may come from the graft donor. CDR3s include the opening cysteine and the closing phenylalanine or tryptophan. The order of the fields is CDR3 length, V gene, clone size, D gene, J gene, CDR3 protein, CDR3 DNA. A D gene is named only where the DNA matches it firmly. Where a row states a size, it is once, few, many or the class of an expanded clone; other rows omit it.

>13|TRBV6-2/TRBV6-3|many|.|TRBJ1-1
CASSWGEDTEAFF
TGTGCCAGCAGTTGGGGTGAGGACACTGAAGCTTTCTTT
>19|TRBV7-6|.|TRBD1|TRBJ1-4
CASSFFLPRDRTEDEKLFF
TGTGCCAGCAGCTTCTTTTTGCCCCGGGACAGGACGGAGGATGAAAAACTGTTTTTT
>16|TRBV6-5|.|.|TRBJ1-2
CASSLLTGSTNYGYTF
TGTGCCAGCAGTTTACTGACCGGGTCTACTAACTATGGCTACACCTTC
>11|TRBV2|few|.|TRBJ2-1
CASHTDNEQFF
TGTGCCAGCCACACAGACAATGAGCAGTTCTTC
>14|TRBV9|many|.|TRBJ2-5
CASSVGGLGETQYF
TGTGCCAGCAGCGTAGGGGGTTTGGGTGAGACCCAGTACTTC
>14|TRBV5-6|many|.|TRBJ2-3
CASSFGPVTDTQYF
TGTGCCAGCAGCTTCGGACCAGTCACAGATACGCAGTATTTT
>15|TRBV5-1|.|.|TRBJ2-1
CASSSGGDSDNEQFF
TGCGCCAGCAGCTCCGGTGGGGACTCCGACAATGAGCAGTTCTTC
>13|TRBV29-1|.|.|TRBJ2-3
CSGRRAITDTQYF
TGCAGCGGACGTCGGGCGATCACAGATACGCAGTATTTT
>18|TRBV9|.|TRBD2|TRBJ2-3
CASSETFEREGRYDTQYF
TGTGCCAGCAGCGAGACCTTCGAGCGGGAGGGGCGGTATGATACGCAGTATTTT
>13|TRBV29-1|few|.|TRBJ2-5
CSVAKRVGETQYF
TGCAGCGTGGCGAAGAGGGTCGGAGAGACCCAGTACTTC
>13|TRBV15|.|.|TRBJ2-4
CATQLPAKNIQYF
TGTGCCACCCAACTCCCGGCCAAAAACATTCAGTACTTC
>15|TRBV10-3|few|TRBD1|TRBJ2-2
CAISPDRGLNGELFF
TGTGCCATCAGCCCGGACAGGGGGCTAAACGGGGAGCTGTTTTTT
>13|TRBV4-2|many|.|TRBJ2-7
CASSQGSTYEQYF
TGTGCCAGCAGCCAAGGTTCGACCTACGAGCAGTACTTC
>15|TRBV28|.|.|TRBJ1-4
CASSLSPVFNEKLFF
TGTGCCAGCAGTTTATCGCCCGTCTTTAATGAAAAACTGTTTTTT
>15|TRBV4-1|.|TRBD2|TRBJ2-7
CASSFILAGGGEQYF
TGCGCCAGCAGCTTTATTCTAGCGGGGGGCGGAGAGCAGTACTTC
>16|TRBV5-1|.|.|TRBJ2-1
CASSLDDGPSYNEQFF
TGCGCCAGCAGCTTGGACGACGGGCCCTCCTACAATGAGCAGTTCTTC
>15|TRBV20-1|few|.|TRBJ2-3
CSASPGHANTDTQYF
TGCAGTGCTTCCCCGGGGCATGCGAACACAGATACGCAGTATTTT
>14|TRBV7-2|.|.|TRBJ2-5
CASSLVSRQETQYF
TGTGCCAGCAGCTTAGTTTCGCGCCAAGAGACCCAGTACTTC
>16|TRBV7-3|many|.|TRBJ1-5
CASSRNGTVQRRPQHF
TGTGCCAGCAGCAGGAACGGGACGGTTCAGAGACGGCCCCAGCATTTT
>16|TRBV20-1|many|.|TRBJ2-3
CSASTDSLMGTNTQYF
TGCAGTGCTTCCACGGACAGTCTGATGGGAACAAATACGCAGTATTTT
>15|TRBV12-3/TRBV12-4|.|.|TRBJ2-2
CASSLRRGAAGELFF
TGTGCCAGCAGCCTTCGACGGGGGGCGGCCGGGGAGCTGTTTTTT
>15|TRBV5-1|.|TRBD1|TRBJ2-7
CASSEAGTGSEEQYF
TGCGCCAGCAGCGAAGCCGGGACAGGATCGGAGGAGCAGTACTTC
>15|TRBV29-1|many|TRBD2|TRBJ2-2
CSIRRTSAHTGELFF
TGCAGCATACGCAGGACTAGCGCTCACACCGGGGAGCTGTTTTTT
>14|TRBV4-3|many|.|TRBJ1-2
CASSQDPRGYGYTF
TGCGCCAGCAGCCAAGATCCGCGGGGTTATGGCTACACCTTC